The TCR beta chain described here comes from a study of blood T cell repertoires in COVID-19. The overall study: Whether acute or convalescent, the COVID-19 samples came from the United States, Italy and Spain. Nucleic acid was either cDNA or gDNA, and it came from T cells, B-cell-depleted T cells, or PBMCs.

Produced via immunoSEQ multiplex PCR; TCRdb's table is partial and in-frame only. The table includes 250,000 or so clones, around nine tenths detected once. Germline V gives CDR1 SNHLY, CDR2 FYNNEI. V lost 4 bases and J lost 3; bases outside the gene matches: 5. This CDR3 contains 15 residues. Specimen: peripheral blood. The J gene is TRBJ2-3, the V gene TRBV2; 9 nucleotides align to TRBD1. This TCR came from a man in his forties with active or convalescent COVID-19. The CDR3 here is CASSGDREQTDTQYF. Here the CDR3 DNA reads TGTGCCAGCAGTGGGGACAGGGAGCAGACAGATACGCAGTATTTT.